A single sample gave rise to the 6 T cell receptor beta chains below, sequenced in a study of a mutant IDH1 vaccine in newly diagnosed glioma (dated by TCRdb to the early 2020s). Taken with the paper, the label for time point translates to: week 47, end of study. A 20-mer mutant IDH1 peptide at 300 micrograms in Montanide made up each vaccine dose, which was injected subcutaneously together with topical imiquimod. Preparation of the library involved the immunoSEQ multiplex PCR assay. TCRdb took this table from immuneACCESS and kept in-frame rearrangements with V and J called. Such tables lack part of the clones; where checked against another copy, unresolved V genes explain under half of the gap, and the rest is unexplained. Counted in this sample were 60,000 to 65,000 clones; around 83% of them appeared once. 3.5% to 4.5% of the sample belongs to the ten largest clones. Their specific antigens are unknown.

Sequenced here: PBMCs, sampled from a glioma patient whose treatment included an IDH1 peptide vaccine. These receptors were collected from a young man with glioma.

This chain joins TRBV2 and TRBJ2-1; D is uncertain. The CDR3 totals 11 residues. The V end was cut by 6 bases, the J end by 4 bases, with 4 bases between. CDR1 and CDR2 (germline): SNHLY, FYNNEI. The CDR3 DNA reads TGTGCCAGCAGCCTATACAATGAGCAGTTCTTC. This gives the protein CASSLYNEQFF.

This chain links TRBV28 with TRBJ1-1, with D unresolved. Germline assignment: CDR1 MDHEN and CDR2 SYDVKM. This CDR3 has 13 amino acids. V was trimmed by 3 bases and J by 3 bases, leaving 8 bases between them. In nucleotides, the CDR3 is TGTGCCAGCAGTTTTCGCTACTACACTGAAGCTTTCTTT. Its translation is CASSFRYYTEAFF.

The J gene is TRBJ2-5, the V gene TRBV7-6, with D unresolved. The CDR3 spans 14 residues. Trimming stripped 5 bases from V and 1 base from J, with 11 bases between. Germline V gene lookup returns CDR1 SGHVS and CDR2 FNYEAQ. This CDR3 is CASSLQSIQETQYF. In nucleotides, the CDR3 is TGTGCCAGCAGCCTCCAGTCAATCCAAGAGACCCAGTACTTC.

This chain connects TRBV11-2 to TRBJ2-7; D gene unclear. There are 15 residues in the CDR3. Looked up from germline, CDR1 is SGHAT and CDR2 is FQNNGV. Deletions cut 2 bases from V and 0 bases from J, with 11 bases between. DNA for the CDR3: TGTGCCAGCAGCTTACCCCTTCGGAACTCCTACGAGCAGTACTTC. This encodes CASSLPLRNSYEQYF. The full variable domain, in which reference TRBV11-2 and TRBJ2-7 provide the parts outside the CDR3, is EAGVAQSPRYKIIEKRQSVAFWCNPISGHATLYWYQQILGQGPKLLIQFQNNGVVDDSQLPKDRFSAERLKGVDSTLKIQPAKLEDSAVYLCASSLPLRNSYEQYFGPGTRLTVT.

This clone has just a few counts. The J gene is TRBJ1-6, the V gene TRBV19; 8 positions agree with TRBD1. The ends lost 7 bases at V and 7 bases at J; junction bases unmatched: 9. This CDR3 is built from 15 residues. Germline V CDR1 and CDR2: LNHDA, SQIVND (reference sequence). CDR3 DNA sequence: TGTGCCAGTAAGGACAGGGACGTCAGGAATTCACCCCTCCACTTT. Residues: CASKDRDVRNSPLHF.

The gene calls are TRBV5-1 and TRBJ1-1; 7 nucleotides line up with TRBD1. V shed 4 bases, J shed 0 bases, and the junction held 18 bases outside the gene matches. The germline gives CDR1 SGHRS, CDR2 YFSETQ. CDR3 length equals 19 residues. The CDR3, as DNA: TGCGCCAGCAGCCTGATTCCGCGGGACAGAAGAAACCTGAACACTGAAGCTTTCTTT. This translates into CASSLIPRDRRNLNTEAFF.